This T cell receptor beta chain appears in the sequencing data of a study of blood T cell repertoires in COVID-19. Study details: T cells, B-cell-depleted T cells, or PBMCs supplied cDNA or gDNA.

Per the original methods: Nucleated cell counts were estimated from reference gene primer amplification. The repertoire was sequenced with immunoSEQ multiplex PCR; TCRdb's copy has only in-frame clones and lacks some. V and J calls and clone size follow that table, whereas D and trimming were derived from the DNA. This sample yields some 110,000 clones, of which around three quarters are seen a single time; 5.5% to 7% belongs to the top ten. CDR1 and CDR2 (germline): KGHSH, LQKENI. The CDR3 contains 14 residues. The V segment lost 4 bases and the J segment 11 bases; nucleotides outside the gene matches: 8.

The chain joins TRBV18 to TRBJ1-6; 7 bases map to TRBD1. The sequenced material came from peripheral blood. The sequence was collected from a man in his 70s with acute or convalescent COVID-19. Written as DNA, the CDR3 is TGTGCCAGCTCACAGGGACAGACGGGGACACCCCTCCACTTT. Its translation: CASSQGQTGTPLHF.